The 9 T cell receptor beta chains below come from one sample, sequenced in a study of T cells in Graves' hyperthyroidism and ophthalmopathy. The CDR3 regions of TCR beta were amplified from RNA transcripts. First-round RT-PCR of the TCR CDR3 relied on the HTBI primer set. One entry per CDR3 protein results from TCRdb running MiXCR on the multiplex PCR reads. The profile shows some 270,000 distinct CDR3 sequences, approximately 12% of them singletons. Sequencing was done on a sample of blood. The receptor set was obtained from a woman in her twenties or thirties with Graves' hyperthyroidism that later progressed to Graves' ophthalmopathy.

This clonotype was counted ten times or more. The rearrangement links TRBV6-1 to TRBJ2-1; 15 nucleotides match TRBD2. The V segment lost 6 bases and the J segment 4 bases; nucleotides outside the gene matches: 1. Germline V gene data show CDR1 as MNHNS and CDR2 as SASEGT. The CDR3 has 15 amino acids. The DNA for the CDR3 is TGTGCCAGCAGGGGACTAGCGGGGGGTTACAATGAGCAGTTCTTC. This sequence encodes CASRGLAGGYNEQFF.

The sample holds many counts of this clonotype. The V call is TRBV7-3, the J call TRBJ2-1, with D perhaps TRBD2 (6 bases). V was shortened by 3 bases and J by 0 bases, with 12 bases between the two germline ends. The germline V gene has CDR1 SGHTA and CDR2 FQGTGA. The CDR3 extends over 16 amino acids. The CDR3 coding sequence is TGTGCCAGCAGCTTTGGCGGGGCCGCCTCCTACAATGAGCAGTTCTTC. Translation: CASSFGGAASYNEQFF.

This clonotype was counted many times. The V call is TRBV6-1, the J call TRBJ2-4, with a possible D match to TRBD1 (5 bases). Germline CDR1 and CDR2: MNHNS and SASEGT. The CDR3 contains 17 residues. Trimming cost V 5 bases and J 0 bases, with 17 bases left between them. For the CDR3, the DNA is TGTGCCAGCAGTTCCTCAGGGAAGGGGCTAGCCAAAAACATTCAGTACTTC. This encodes CASSSSGKGLAKNIQYF.

This clonotype was picked up many times. In DNA, the CDR3 is TGTGCCAGCAGTGAACATGGCCGCCACCTAGCCAAAAACATTCAGTACTTC. Protein sequence: CASSEHGRHLAKNIQYF. The rearrangement joins TRBV6-1 to TRBJ2-4; no reliable D call. The CDR3 has 17 amino acids. Germline values: CDR1 MNHNS, CDR2 SASEGT. Trimming shortened V by 2 bases and J by 0 bases, and 14 bases separated the two germline ends.

Only a few counts were recorded for this clonotype. This rearrangement joins TRBV5-6 to TRBJ2-1; 12 positions agree with TRBD2. Germline V gene data show CDR1 as SGHDT and CDR2 as YYEEEE. The V segment lost 4 bases and the J segment 6 bases; nucleotides outside the gene matches: 11. The CDR3 sequence is 17 residues long. The CDR3 DNA follows: TGTGCCAGCAGCCCGCAGACTAGCGGGAGTTCTGGCAATGAGCAGTTCTTC. Its protein product is CASSPQTSGSSGNEQFF.

This clonotype was seen ten or more times. V gene TRBV28 combines with J gene TRBJ2-1; D unclear. Trimming took off 7 bases at V and 0 bases at J, with 13 bases between the two ends. CDR3 length: 15 residues. The V gene's germline CDR1 is MDHEN and CDR2 SYDVKM. The CDR3 loop is CASKRASDSYNEQFF. Written as DNA, the CDR3 is TGTGCCAGCAAACGGGCGTCAGACTCCTACAATGAGCAGTTCTTC. Full variable domain (outside the CDR3, taken from reference TRBV28 and TRBJ2-1): DVKVTQSSRYLVKRTGEKVFLECVQDMDHENMFWYRQDPGLGLRLIYFSYDVKMKEKGDIPEGYSVSREKKERFSLILESASTNQTSMYLCASKRASDSYNEQFFGPGTRLTVL.

In this sample, this clonotype turned up many times. The V gene is TRBV7-2, the J gene TRBJ2-4, with a weak D call TRBD2 (6 bases). Trimming took off 0 bases at V and 6 bases at J, with 12 bases between the two ends. The V gene's germline CDR1 is SGHTA and CDR2 FQGNSA. The CDR3 has 15 amino acids. CDR3 loop: CASSLAQGLGNIQYF. For the CDR3, the DNA is TGTGCCAGCAGCTTAGCGCAGGGACTTGGAAACATTCAGTACTTC.

This clonotype was seen many times. The V gene is TRBV7-8, the J gene TRBJ2-1, with no clear D. CDR3 size: 17 residues. V dropped 3 bases and J dropped 0 bases, with 15 bases sitting between them. Germline-derived CDR1 and CDR2 are SGHVS and FQNEAQ. The CDR3 is CASSFPASGSSYNEQFF. CDR3 in DNA: TGTGCCAGCAGCTTCCCTGCTTCCGGTAGCTCCTACAATGAGCAGTTCTTC. Drawing the rest from reference TRBV7-8 and TRBJ2-1, the complete variable domain is GAGVSQSPRYKVAKRGQDVALRCDPISGHVSLFWYQQALGQGPEFLTYFQNEAQLDKSGLPSDRFFAERPEGSVSTLKIQRTQQEDSAVYLCASSFPASGSSYNEQFFGPGTRLTVL.

This clonotype was observed many times. The chain recombines TRBV28 with TRBJ2-1; 7 bases fit TRBD1. This CDR3 region has 19 residues. The J segment lost 0 bases and the V segment lost 2 bases, leaving 13 bases of the junction unmatched. Germline lookup yields CDR1 MDHEN and CDR2 SYDVKM. The CDR3 DNA reads TGTGCCAGCAGTTTACTGTCCGAAACAGGGGAACCCTCCTACAATGAGCAGTTCTTC. It codes for CASSLLSETGEPSYNEQFF.